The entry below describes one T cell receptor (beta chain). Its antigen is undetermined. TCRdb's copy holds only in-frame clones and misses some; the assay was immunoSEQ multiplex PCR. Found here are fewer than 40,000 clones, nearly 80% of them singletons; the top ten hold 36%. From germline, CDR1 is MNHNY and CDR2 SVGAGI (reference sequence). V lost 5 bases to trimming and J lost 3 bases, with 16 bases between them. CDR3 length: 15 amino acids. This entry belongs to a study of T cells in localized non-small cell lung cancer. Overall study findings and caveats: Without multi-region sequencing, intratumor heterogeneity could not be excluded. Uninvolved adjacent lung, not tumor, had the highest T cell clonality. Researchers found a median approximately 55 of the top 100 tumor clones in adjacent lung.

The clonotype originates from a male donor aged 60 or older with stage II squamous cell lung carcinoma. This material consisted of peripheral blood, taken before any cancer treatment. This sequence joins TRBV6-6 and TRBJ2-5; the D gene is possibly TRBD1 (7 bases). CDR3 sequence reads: CASSHTGDSEETQYF. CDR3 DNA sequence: TGTGCCAGCAGTCATACAGGGGACTCCGAAGAGACCCAGTACTTC.